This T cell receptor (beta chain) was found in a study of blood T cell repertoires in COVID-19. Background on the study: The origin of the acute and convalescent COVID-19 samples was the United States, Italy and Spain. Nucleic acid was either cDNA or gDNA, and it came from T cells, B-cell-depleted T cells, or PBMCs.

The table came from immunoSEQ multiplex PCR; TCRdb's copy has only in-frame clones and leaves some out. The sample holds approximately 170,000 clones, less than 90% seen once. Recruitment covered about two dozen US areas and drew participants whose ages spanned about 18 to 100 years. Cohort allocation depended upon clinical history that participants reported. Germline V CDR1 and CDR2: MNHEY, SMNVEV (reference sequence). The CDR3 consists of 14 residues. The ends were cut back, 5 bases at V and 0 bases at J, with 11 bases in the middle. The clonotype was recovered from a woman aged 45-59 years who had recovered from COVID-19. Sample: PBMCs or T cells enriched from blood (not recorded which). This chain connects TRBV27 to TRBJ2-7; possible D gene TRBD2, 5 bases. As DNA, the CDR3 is TGTGCCAGCAGTCTTAGCGTGAGCTCCTACGAGCAGTACTTC. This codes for CASSLSVSSYEQYF.